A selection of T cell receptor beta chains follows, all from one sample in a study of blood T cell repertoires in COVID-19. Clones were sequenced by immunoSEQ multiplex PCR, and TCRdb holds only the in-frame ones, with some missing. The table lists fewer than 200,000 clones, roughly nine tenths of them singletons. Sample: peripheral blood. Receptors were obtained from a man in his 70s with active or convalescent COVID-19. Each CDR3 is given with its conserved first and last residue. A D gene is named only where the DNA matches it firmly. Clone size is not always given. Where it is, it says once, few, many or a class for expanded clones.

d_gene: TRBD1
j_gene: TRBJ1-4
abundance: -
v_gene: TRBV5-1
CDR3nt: TGCGCCAGCAGCTCACAGGGGGGTGGTGAAAAACTGTTTTTT
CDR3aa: CASSSQGGGEKLFF

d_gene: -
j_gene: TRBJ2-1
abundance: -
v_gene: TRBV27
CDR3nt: TGTGCCAGCAGTTTCAGGGAAGCGATCTACAATGAGCAGTTCTTC
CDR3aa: CASSFREAIYNEQFF

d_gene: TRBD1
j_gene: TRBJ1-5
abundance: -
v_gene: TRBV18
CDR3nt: TGTGCCAGCTCACCACTGGGACAGGGGGCTCGGGAGCCCCAGCATTTT
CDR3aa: CASSPLGQGAREPQHF

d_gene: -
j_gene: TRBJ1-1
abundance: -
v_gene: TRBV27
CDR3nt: TGTGCCAGCGCTACCGGGGGAAACATGAACACTGAAGCTTTCTTT
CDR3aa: CASATGGNMNTEAFF

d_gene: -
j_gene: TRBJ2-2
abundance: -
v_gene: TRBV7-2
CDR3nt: TGTGCCAGCAGCTCAAGACAAAGCGGGGAGCTGTTTTTT
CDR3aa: CASSSRQSGELFF

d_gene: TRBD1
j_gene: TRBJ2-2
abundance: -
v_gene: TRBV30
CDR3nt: TGTGCCTGGAAACCCGGACAGGGGATGACCGGGGAGCTGTTTTTT
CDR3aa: CAWKPGQGMTGELFF

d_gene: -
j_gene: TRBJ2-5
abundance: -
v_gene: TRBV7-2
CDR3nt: TGTGCCAGCAGCTTAGCGGGGGGGGCCCCCACAATCAATCAACAGACCCAGTACTTC
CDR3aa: CASSLAGGAPTINQQTQYF

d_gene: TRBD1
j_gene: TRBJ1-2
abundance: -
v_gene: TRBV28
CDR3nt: TGTGCCAGCTTACAAAGAAGACAGGGGGGTGGCTACACCTTC
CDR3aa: CASLQRRQGGGYTF

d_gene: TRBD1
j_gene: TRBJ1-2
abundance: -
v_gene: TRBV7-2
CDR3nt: TGTGCCAGCAGCTTAAGCAGGACAGGGGTTGGCTACACCTTC
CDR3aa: CASSLSRTGVGYTF

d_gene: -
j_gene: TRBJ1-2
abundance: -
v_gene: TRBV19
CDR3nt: TGTGCCAGTAGGACATTCCGGGGGGCGGACTATGGCTACACCTTC
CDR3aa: CASRTFRGADYGYTF

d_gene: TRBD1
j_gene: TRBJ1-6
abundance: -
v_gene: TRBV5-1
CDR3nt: TGCGCCAGCAGCCTTGACAGGGGGCTATCACCCCTCCACTTT
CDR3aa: CASSLDRGLSPLHF

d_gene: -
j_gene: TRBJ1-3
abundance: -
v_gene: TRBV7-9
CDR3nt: TGTGCCAGCAGCTTATCTACATACCGGGACTACTCTGGAAACACCATATATTTT
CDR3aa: CASSLSTYRDYSGNTIYF

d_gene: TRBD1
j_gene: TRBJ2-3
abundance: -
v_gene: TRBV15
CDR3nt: TGTGCCACCAGCAGACGCCATAAAGAGGGACAGGGAAAAGATACGCAGTATTTT
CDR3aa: CATSRRHKEGQGKDTQYF

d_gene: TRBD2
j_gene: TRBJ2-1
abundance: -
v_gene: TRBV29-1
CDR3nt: TGCAGCGTCCCACGGGGGGGTGAGCAGTTCTTC
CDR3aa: CSVPRGGEQFF

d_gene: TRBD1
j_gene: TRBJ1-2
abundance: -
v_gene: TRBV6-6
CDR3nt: TGTGCCAGCACCGCAGGGGGCGGCGGCTATGGCTACACCTTC
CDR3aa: CASTAGGGGYGYTF

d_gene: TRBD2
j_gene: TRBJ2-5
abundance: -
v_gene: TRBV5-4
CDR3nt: TGTGCCAGCAGCTCACACCCCGGGGGGAAGGAAGAGACCCAGTACTTC
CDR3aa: CASSSHPGGKEETQYF

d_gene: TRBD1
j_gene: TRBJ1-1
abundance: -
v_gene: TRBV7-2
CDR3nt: TGTGCCAGCAGCCCTCGGGACAGGAACACTGAAGCTTTCTTT
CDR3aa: CASSPRDRNTEAFF

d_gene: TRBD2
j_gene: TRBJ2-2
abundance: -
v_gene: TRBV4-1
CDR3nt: TGCGCCAGCAGCCCGGGGCTAGCGGGGGCCGGGGAGCTGTTTTTT
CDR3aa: CASSPGLAGAGELFF

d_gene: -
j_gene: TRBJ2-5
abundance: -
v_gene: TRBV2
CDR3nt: TGTGCCAGCAGTGAAGTTCACTCCTCCCAAGAGACCCAGTACTTC
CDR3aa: CASSEVHSSQETQYF

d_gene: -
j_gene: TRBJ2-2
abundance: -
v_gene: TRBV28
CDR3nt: TGTGCCAGCAGTCCCAATGGAGTCCCGGGCACCGGGGAGCTGTTTTTT
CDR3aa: CASSPNGVPGTGELFF

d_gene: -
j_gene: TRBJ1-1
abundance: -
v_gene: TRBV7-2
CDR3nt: TGTGCCAGCAGCTTAAGGACAGACGGTGAAGCTTTCTTT
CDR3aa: CASSLRTDGEAFF

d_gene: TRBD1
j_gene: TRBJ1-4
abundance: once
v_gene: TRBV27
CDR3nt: TGTGCCAGCAGCCGGGGGCAGGGGGCATCTAATGAAAAACTGTTTTTT
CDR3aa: CASSRGQGASNEKLFF

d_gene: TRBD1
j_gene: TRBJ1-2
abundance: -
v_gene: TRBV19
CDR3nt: TGTGCCAGTAGTATAAGGGGGCGGAATGGCTACACCTTC
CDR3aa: CASSIRGRNGYTF

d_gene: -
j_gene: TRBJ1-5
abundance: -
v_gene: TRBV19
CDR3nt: TGTGCCAGTAGTATCGCGGGGGCAAGTCAGCCCCAGCATTTT
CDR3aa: CASSIAGASQPQHF

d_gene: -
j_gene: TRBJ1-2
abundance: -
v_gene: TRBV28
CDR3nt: TGTGCCAGCAGTTTCCCCACTCTAGTCCTAGGGGACTATGGCTACACCTTC
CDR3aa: CASSFPTLVLGDYGYTF

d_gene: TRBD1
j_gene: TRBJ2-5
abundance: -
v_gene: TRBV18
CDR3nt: TGTGCCAGCTCACAAGGACAGGTCGGGGAGACCCAGTACTTC
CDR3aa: CASSQGQVGETQYF

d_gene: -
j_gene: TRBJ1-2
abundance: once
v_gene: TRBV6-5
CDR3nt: TGTGCCAGCAGGCTGGACAGACCTAACTATGGCTACACCTTC
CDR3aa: CASRLDRPNYGYTF

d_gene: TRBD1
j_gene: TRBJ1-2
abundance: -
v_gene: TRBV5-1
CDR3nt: TGCGCCAGCAGCTTGGCCGGTAACAGGGGAGAGGGCTACACCTTC
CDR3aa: CASSLAGNRGEGYTF

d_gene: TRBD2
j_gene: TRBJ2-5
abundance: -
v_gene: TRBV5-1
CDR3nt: TGCGCCAGCAGCTCCGCGGGAGACCGCCAAGAGACCCAGTACTTC
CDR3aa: CASSSAGDRQETQYF

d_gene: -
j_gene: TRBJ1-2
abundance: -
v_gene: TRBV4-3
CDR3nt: TGCGCCAGCAGCCTGTTCAAGGCGACAGCGATTCTTGGCTACACCTTC
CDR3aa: CASSLFKATAILGYTF

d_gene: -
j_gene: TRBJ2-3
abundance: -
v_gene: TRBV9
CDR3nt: TGTGCCAGCACCAACCGAGGAGGGACAGATACGCAGTATTTT
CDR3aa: CASTNRGGTDTQYF

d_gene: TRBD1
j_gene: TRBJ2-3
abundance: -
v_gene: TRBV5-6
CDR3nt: TGTGCCAGCAGCCCCGGACAGGGGGTAGATACGCAGTATTTT
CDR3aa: CASSPGQGVDTQYF

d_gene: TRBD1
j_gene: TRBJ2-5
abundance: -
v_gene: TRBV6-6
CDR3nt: TGTGCCAGCAGTCGATTATACAGGGGGTTTTTGCAAGAGACCCAGTACTTC
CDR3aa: CASSRLYRGFLQETQYF

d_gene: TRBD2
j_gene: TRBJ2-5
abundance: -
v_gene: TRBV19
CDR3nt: TGTGCCAGTGCCGGGACTAGCGGGTACCAAGAGACCCAGTACTTC
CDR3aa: CASAGTSGYQETQYF

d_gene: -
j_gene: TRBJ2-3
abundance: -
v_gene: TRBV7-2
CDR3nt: TGTGCCAGCAGCCCGGTGGCAAGCGGTGAGGATACGCAGTATTTT
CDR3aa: CASSPVASGEDTQYF

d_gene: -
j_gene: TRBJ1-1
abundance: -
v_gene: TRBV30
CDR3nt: TGTGCCTGGAGACTCGGGGGGGGCCGGACTGAAGCTTTCTTT
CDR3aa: CAWRLGGGRTEAFF

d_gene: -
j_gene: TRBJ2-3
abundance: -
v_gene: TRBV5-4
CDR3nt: TGTGCCAGCAGCTTGAGGCGGGATGGCACAGATACGCAGTATTTT
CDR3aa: CASSLRRDGTDTQYF

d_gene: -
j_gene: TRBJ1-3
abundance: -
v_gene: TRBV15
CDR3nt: TGTGCCACCAGCAGGGGGAAGCGGACTAGAGACTCTGGAAACACCATATATTTT
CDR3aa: CATSRGKRTRDSGNTIYF

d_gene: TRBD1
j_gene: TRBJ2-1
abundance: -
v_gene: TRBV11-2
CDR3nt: TGTGCCAGCAGCTTAGTGGGGACAGGGGTTGGCCCCTACAATGAGCAGTTCTTC
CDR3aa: CASSLVGTGVGPYNEQFF

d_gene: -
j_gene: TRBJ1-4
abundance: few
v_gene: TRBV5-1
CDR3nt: TGCGCCAGCAGCCCTCGGGGGGCAGGGGAAAAACTGTTTTTT
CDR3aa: CASSPRGAGEKLFF

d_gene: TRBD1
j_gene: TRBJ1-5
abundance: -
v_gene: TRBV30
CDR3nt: TGTGCCTGGATTAGGACAGGGGTCGGGCAGCCCCAGCATTTT
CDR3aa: CAWIRTGVGQPQHF

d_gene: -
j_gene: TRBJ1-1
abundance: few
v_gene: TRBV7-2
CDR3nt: TGTGCCAGCAGCTTCGGTCCTTCGAACACTGAAGCTTTCTTT
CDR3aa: CASSFGPSNTEAFF

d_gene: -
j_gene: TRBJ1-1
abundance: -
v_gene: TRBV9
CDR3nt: TGTGCCAGCAGCAGAGGGGGACGGGTAGGGACGAACACTGAAGCTTTCTTT
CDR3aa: CASSRGGRVGTNTEAFF

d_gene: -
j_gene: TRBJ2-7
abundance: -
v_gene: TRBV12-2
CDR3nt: TGTGCAAGTCGCTCCGGGACTAGCGAAAGGTCTTACGAGCAGTACTTC
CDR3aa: CASRSGTSERSYEQYF

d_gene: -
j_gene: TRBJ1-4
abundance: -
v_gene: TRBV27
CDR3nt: TGTGCCAGCAGTTTATCGATAGGCAGGACAACTAATGAAAAACTGTTTTTT
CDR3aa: CASSLSIGRTTNEKLFF

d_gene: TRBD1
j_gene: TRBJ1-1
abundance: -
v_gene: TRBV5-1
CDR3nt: TGCGCCAGCAGCCCGGGACAGTTTAACACTGAAGCTTTCTTT
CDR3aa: CASSPGQFNTEAFF

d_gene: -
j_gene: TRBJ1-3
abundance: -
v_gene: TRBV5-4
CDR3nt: TGTGCCAGCAGCCCACAGATCTCTGGAAACACCATATATTTT
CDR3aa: CASSPQISGNTIYF

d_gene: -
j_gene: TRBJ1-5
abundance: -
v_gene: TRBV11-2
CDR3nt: TGTGCCAGCAGCCCACGGGGAGACGGGGTTCAGCCCCAGCATTTT
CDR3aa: CASSPRGDGVQPQHF

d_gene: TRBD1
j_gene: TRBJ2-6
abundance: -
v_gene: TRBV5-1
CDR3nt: TGCGCCAGCAGCTCGGGACAGGCGAACTCTGGGGCCAACGTCCTGACTTTC
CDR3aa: CASSSGQANSGANVLTF

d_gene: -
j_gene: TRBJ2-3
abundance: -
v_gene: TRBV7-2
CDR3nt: TGTGCCAGCAGCTTACCCCTGGCCCACACAGATACGCAGTATTTT
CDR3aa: CASSLPLAHTDTQYF

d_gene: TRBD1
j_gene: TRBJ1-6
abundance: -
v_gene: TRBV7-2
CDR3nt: TGTGCCAGCAGCTTAGGACAGGGTGATAATTCACCCCTCCACTTT
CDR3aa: CASSLGQGDNSPLHF

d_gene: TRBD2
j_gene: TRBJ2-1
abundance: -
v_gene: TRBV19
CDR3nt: TGTGCCAGTAGTTTATTAGCGGGAGAAGCTTTTAATGAGCAGTTCTTC
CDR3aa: CASSLLAGEAFNEQFF

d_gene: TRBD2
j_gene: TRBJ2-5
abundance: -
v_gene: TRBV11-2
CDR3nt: TGTGCCAGCAGCACCGCGGGGGGCCAAGAGACCCAGTACTTC
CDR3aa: CASSTAGGQETQYF

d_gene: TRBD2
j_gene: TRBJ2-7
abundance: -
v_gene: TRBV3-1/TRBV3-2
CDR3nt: TGTGCCAGCAGCCCCCAGACTAGCTCATCCTACGAGCAGTACTTC
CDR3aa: CASSPQTSSSYEQYF

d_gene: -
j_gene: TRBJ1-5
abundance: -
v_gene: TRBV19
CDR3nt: TGTGCCAGTAAGGGGGGAGGGAATCAGCCCCAGCATTTT
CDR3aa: CASKGGGNQPQHF

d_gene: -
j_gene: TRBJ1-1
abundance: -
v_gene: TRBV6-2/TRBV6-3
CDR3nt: TGTGCCAGCAGTTACGTCAGGGGCACTGAAGCTTTCTTT
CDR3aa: CASSYVRGTEAFF

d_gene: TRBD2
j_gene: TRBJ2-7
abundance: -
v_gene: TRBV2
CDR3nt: TGTGCCAGCAGGTCAACGGGGGGTCTAAGCTCCTACGAGCAGTACTTC
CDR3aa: CASRSTGGLSSYEQYF